What follows describes a single TCR beta chain. Its target is unknown. The CDR3 length is 14 residues. V was shortened by 6 bases and J by 7 bases, with 18 bases between the two germline ends. Germline V gives CDR1 LGHNT, CDR2 FRNRAP. PCR was performed a second time for about 7 to 12 cycles using a sample-barcoded 5' primer and a J-beta primer mix. Each CDR3 protein is one row after TCRdb ran MiXCR on the 5' RACE reads. The data show hundreds of thousands of distinct CDR3 sequences, under 25% seen once. The data were obtained in a study of blood T cells in healthy people across ages. Findings and caveats of the study: It was held that the diversity estimates obtained from one million T cells were underestimates.

Sequencing was performed on blood. This receptor was taken from a man between 65 and 80 years old in good health. The chain is built from TRBV12-5 and TRBJ1-2; no reliable D call. Here the CDR3 reads CASGSGGGTGGYTF. CDR3 nucleotides: TGTGCTAGTGGGTCAGGTGGAGGCACGGGTGGCTACACCTTC.